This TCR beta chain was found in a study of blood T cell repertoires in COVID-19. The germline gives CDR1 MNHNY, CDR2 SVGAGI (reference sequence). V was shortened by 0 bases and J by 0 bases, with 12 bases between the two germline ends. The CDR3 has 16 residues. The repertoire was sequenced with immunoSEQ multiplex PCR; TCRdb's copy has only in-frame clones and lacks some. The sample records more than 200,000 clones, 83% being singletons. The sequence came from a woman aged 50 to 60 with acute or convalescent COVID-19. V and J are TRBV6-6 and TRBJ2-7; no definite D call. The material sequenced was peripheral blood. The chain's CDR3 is CASSYSMHSSSYEQYF. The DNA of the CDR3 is TGTGCCAGCAGTTACTCGATGCACTCGAGCTCCTACGAGCAGTACTTC.